This T cell receptor beta chain was sequenced during a study of cytotoxic CD8 clonotypes in ibrutinib-treated CLL. This clone has just one count. The antigen remains undetermined. The protocol was immunoSEQ multiplex PCR, while the TCRdb copy is restricted to in-frame clones and leaves out a portion. The sample shows more than 300,000 clones, about 80% of them seen only once. This CDR3 comprises 16 residues. Germline V CDR1 and CDR2: LNHDA, SQIVND (reference sequence). V shed 7 bases and J shed 0 bases, with 19 bases lying between them. Whole-study findings and limits: Public clonotypes were seen rarely and were contracted or stable on treatment.

The TCR originated in a human donor with chronic lymphocytic leukemia. Sequenced material: PBMCs, taken before ibrutinib treatment. J is TRBJ2-7 and V is TRBV19; D is undetermined. The CDR3 DNA sequence: TGTGCCAGTACCACGGCCTATGGACGGAGCTCCTACGAGCAGTACTTC. This sequence encodes CASTTAYGRSSYEQYF. Full variable domain (outside the CDR3, taken from reference TRBV19 and TRBJ2-7): DGGITQSPKYLFRKEGQNVTLSCEQNLNHDAMYWYRQDPGQGLRLIYYSQIVNDFQKGDIAEGYSVSREKKESFPLTVTSAQKNPTAFYLCASTTAYGRSSYEQYFGPGTRLTVT.